This TCR beta chain was obtained from a study of blood T cells in healthy people across ages. This CDR3 has 15 amino acids. V was pared by 2 bases and J by 2 bases, with 9 bases between. The V gene's germline CDR1 is SGHVS and CDR2 FNYEAQ. Donors were healthy Caucasian individuals from Russia aged roughly 6 to 95. For the second PCR, which ran for about 7 to 11 cycles, a sample-barcoded 5' primer and a J-beta primer mix were used. Every sample gave at least 3 million paired-end reads containing CDR3. One entry per CDR3 protein results from TCRdb running MiXCR on the 5' RACE reads. The sample contains some 900,000 distinct CDR3 sequences, under 50% of which appear only once.

The sequence came from a man younger than 45 in good health. Sequencing was done on a sample of blood. The V and J genes are TRBV7-6 and TRBJ1-4; D is unclear. The CDR3 DNA sequence: TGTGCCAGCAGCTTATTTGGTGGGACTAATGAAAAACTGTTTTTT. Its protein product is CASSLFGGTNEKLFF. The full variable domain, rest sourced from reference TRBV7-6 and TRBJ1-4, is GAGVSQSPRYKVTKRGQDVALRCDPISGHVSLYWYRQALGQGPEFLTYFNYEAQQDKSGLPNDRFSAERPEGSISTLTIQRTEQRDSAMYRCASSLFGGTNEKLFFGSGTQLSVL.